Listed below are T cell receptor beta chains from one sample, sequenced in a study of cytomegalovirus exposure and HLA in healthy donors. The table came from immunoSEQ multiplex PCR; TCRdb's copy has only in-frame clones and leaves some out. The sample consists of some 130,000 clones, 70% to 80% of them appearing once. The sequenced material came from PBMCs. The origin of the receptors is a female donor in good health and CMV-seronegative. Both conserved end residues are part of each CDR3. D genes are given only for firm matches. Clone size, where shown, is once, few, many, or a class for clones that have expanded.

cdr3_length j_call clone_size d_call v_call cdr3_aa cdr3_nt
14 TRBJ2-3 . . TRBV4-3 CASSQLAEQEGQYF TGCGCCAGCAGCCAACTCGCTGAACAGGAGGGGCAGTATTTT
14 TRBJ2-7 once TRBD1 TRBV5-1 CASSHEGQGGEQYF TGCGCCAGCAGCCACGAGGGACAGGGGGGCGAGCAGTACTTC
14 TRBJ2-3 . . TRBV10-3 CAISPGDGADTQYF TGTGCCATCAGTCCCGGGGATGGAGCAGATACGCAGTATTTT
15 TRBJ2-7 . TRBD1 TRBV27 CASSPRDRGLNEQYF TGTGCCAGCAGCCCCCGGGACAGGGGGCTCAACGAGCAGTACTTC
12 TRBJ2-7 . . TRBV11-2 CASSLVSSEQYF TGTGCCAGCAGCTTAGTCTCTAGCGAGCAGTACTTC
16 TRBJ2-7 . TRBD2 TRBV4-1 CASSQGAGVGAYEQYF TGCGCCAGCAGCCAAGGCGCGGGAGTTGGTGCCTACGAGCAGTACTTC
15 TRBJ2-7 . TRBD1 TRBV5-1 CASSPPGTGIYEQYF TGCGCCAGCAGCCCACCCGGGACAGGGATCTACGAGCAGTACTTC
17 TRBJ2-2 once . TRBV10-3 CAISESILAEGTGELFF TGTGCCATCAGTGAGTCTATCCTCGCGGAGGGGACCGGGGAGCTGTTTTTT
15 TRBJ2-1 . TRBD2 TRBV4-3 CASSQEGVAGAEQFF TGCGCCAGCAGCCAAGAAGGGGTAGCGGGAGCTGAGCAGTTCTTC
17 TRBJ2-1 . TRBD2 TRBV12-5 CASGLVFSGGAHNEQFF TGTGCTAGTGGTTTGGTGTTTAGCGGGGGGGCCCACAATGAGCAGTTCTTC
14 TRBJ2-7 . TRBD1 TRBV6-6 CASSGRDRSYEQYF TGTGCCAGCAGTGGCCGGGACAGATCCTACGAGCAGTACTTC
15 TRBJ1-2 . TRBD1 TRBV28 CASSPQGRANYGYTF TGTGCCAGCAGCCCACAGGGGCGAGCTAACTATGGCTACACCTTC
13 TRBJ1-2 . . TRBV6-5 CASSHGANYGYTF TGTGCCAGCAGTCACGGAGCGAACTATGGCTACACCTTC
17 TRBJ2-5 once TRBD2 TRBV4-3 CASSQGTSGRVGETQYF TGCGCCAGCAGCCAAGGGACTAGCGGGAGGGTAGGCGAGACCCAGTACTTC
15 TRBJ1-1 few TRBD1 TRBV27 CASSTRTGLNTEAFF TGTGCCAGCAGTACCCGGACAGGGCTTAACACTGAAGCTTTCTTT
13 TRBJ1-5 few . TRBV5-6 CASSVGASQPQHF TGTGCCAGCAGCGTAGGGGCAAGCCAGCCCCAGCATTTT
17 TRBJ2-1 . . TRBV5-1 CASSQWGALSSYNEQFF TGCGCCAGCAGTCAGTGGGGCGCCCTGAGCTCCTACAATGAGCAGTTCTTC
15 TRBJ1-1 . TRBD1 TRBV18 CASSRETGVNTEAFF TGTGCCAGCTCACGAGAGACAGGGGTGAACACTGAAGCTTTCTTT
15 TRBJ1-1 . TRBD1 TRBV5-1 CASSLDGQEITEAFF TGCGCCAGCAGCTTGGACGGACAGGAGATCACTGAAGCTTTCTTT
18 TRBJ1-5 . TRBD1 TRBV10-3 CAISESGTGQLSNQPQHF TGTGCCATCAGTGAGTCCGGGACAGGGCAATTGAGCAATCAGCCCCAGCATTTT
11 TRBJ2-1 . TRBD1 TRBV20-1 CSGQGAIEQFF TGCAGTGGGCAGGGGGCTATTGAGCAGTTCTTC
15 TRBJ2-1 . . TRBV9 CASSVDGSEDNEQFF TGTGCCAGCAGCGTAGATGGTAGCGAAGACAATGAGCAGTTCTTC
11 TRBJ1-1 . TRBD1 TRBV5-1 CASSQGAEAFF TGCGCCAGCAGCCAGGGGGCTGAAGCTTTCTTT
13 TRBJ2-7 . TRBD2 TRBV11-2 CASSGLAGYEQYF TGTGCCAGCAGTGGTCTAGCGGGCTACGAGCAGTACTTC
17 TRBJ2-7 . TRBD1 TRBV11-3 CASSPLTGTGGNYEQYF TGTGCCAGCAGCCCCCTCACCGGGACAGGAGGAAACTACGAGCAGTACTTC
14 TRBJ1-5 once TRBD1 TRBV19 CASSIWTGDQPQHF TGTGCCAGTAGTATCTGGACAGGGGATCAGCCCCAGCATTTT
14 TRBJ2-1 . . TRBV29-1 CSVEGTPIYNEQFF TGCAGCGTCGAAGGGACTCCCATTTACAATGAGCAGTTCTTC
15 TRBJ1-1 . TRBD1 TRBV7-9 CASSGTGGANTEAFF TGTGCCAGCAGCGGAACAGGGGGAGCGAACACTGAAGCTTTCTTT
13 TRBJ1-2 . . TRBV15 CATSRQGQGGYTF TGTGCCACCAGCAGACAGGGGCAGGGTGGCTACACCTTC
14 TRBJ2-2 . . TRBV7-3 CASSLNQVSGELFF TGTGCCAGCAGCTTAAACCAGGTTTCCGGGGAGCTGTTTTTT
16 TRBJ1-6 . . TRBV14 CASSQGLGGANSPLHF TGTGCCAGCAGCCAAGGCCTAGGGGGGGCAAATTCACCCCTCCACTTT
13 TRBJ1-5 . TRBD1 TRBV7-9 CASSVDRAQPQHF TGTGCCAGCAGCGTAGACAGGGCTCAGCCCCAGCATTTT